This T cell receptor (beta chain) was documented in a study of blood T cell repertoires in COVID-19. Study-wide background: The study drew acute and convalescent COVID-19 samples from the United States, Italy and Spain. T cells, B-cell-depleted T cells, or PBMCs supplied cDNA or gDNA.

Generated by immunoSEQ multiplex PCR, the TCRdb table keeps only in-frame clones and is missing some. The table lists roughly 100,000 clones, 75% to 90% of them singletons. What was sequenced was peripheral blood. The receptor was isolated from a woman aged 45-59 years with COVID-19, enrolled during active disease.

The DNA for the CDR3 is TGTGCCATCAGGGTAGACTCTGGAAACACCATATATTTT. Translating gives CAIRVDSGNTIYF. The rearrangement joins TRBV10-3 to TRBJ1-3; no reliable D call. Germline lookup yields CDR1 ENHRY and CDR2 SYGVKD. This CDR3 is built from 13 residues. V gave up 6 bases and J gave up 0 bases, with 6 bases separating them.